A single sample gave rise to the 2 T cell receptor beta chains below, sequenced in a study of cytomegalovirus exposure and HLA in healthy donors. It was with 60 Vbeta and 13 Jbeta primers that the PCR ran. The data were produced by immunoSEQ multiplex PCR, yet TCRdb's version contains in-frame clones alone and is incomplete. Of about 150,000 clones in the sample, more than 75% were seen once. Specimen: PBMCs. All receptors come from a man in his thirties or forties in good health and CMV-seropositive.

The chain is built from TRBV5-1 and TRBJ2-7; the match to TRBD2 covers 7 bases. CDR1 SGHRS and CDR2 YFSETQ come from the germline V gene. The CDR3 runs to 15 residues. V trimming: 0 bases; J trimming: 2 bases; junction bases outside the gene matches: 5. The DNA of the CDR3 is TGCGCCAGCAGCTTGGGAGGGCTAGCGGCCTACGAGCAGTACTTC. This encodes CASSLGGLAAYEQYF.

This chain joins TRBV27 and TRBJ2-6, with D uncertain. The germline CDR1 and CDR2 sequences are MNHEY and SMNVEV (reference sequence). V was trimmed by 3 bases and J by 3 bases, leaving 12 bases between them. There are 16 residues in the CDR3. CDR3 in DNA: TGTGCCAGCAGTTTGCTAAACAGTGATGGGGCCAACGTCCTGACTTTC. Translated: CASSLLNSDGANVLTF.